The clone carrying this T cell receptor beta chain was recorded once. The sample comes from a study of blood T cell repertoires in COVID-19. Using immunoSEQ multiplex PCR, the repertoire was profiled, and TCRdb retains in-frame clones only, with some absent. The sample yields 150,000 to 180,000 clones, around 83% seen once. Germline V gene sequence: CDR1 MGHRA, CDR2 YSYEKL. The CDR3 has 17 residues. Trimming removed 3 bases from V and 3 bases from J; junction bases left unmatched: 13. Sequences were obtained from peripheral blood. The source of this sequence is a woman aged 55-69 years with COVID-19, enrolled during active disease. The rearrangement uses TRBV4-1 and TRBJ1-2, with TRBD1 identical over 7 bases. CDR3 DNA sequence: TGCGCCAGCAGCCACGCGGGGCAGGGGGTTTTGGACTATGGCTACACCTTC. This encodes CASSHAGQGVLDYGYTF.